The sequence of this T cell receptor (beta chain) was determined in a study of molecular identifiers for immune sequencing clone quantification. Background on the study: Four of five splits of RNA from approximately 22,000 or 94,000 naive CD8 cells were sequenced in replicates. Study results and limitations: Spiked Jurkat TCR RNA equivalent to one cell was reportedly detectable in one million naive cells. Clones of above 20 RNA copies carried over 99% of effector molecules; in naive cells they carried under 1%.

TCRdb passed the PCR reads through MiXCR, listing each CDR3 protein once. The repertoire holds 85,000 to 90,000 distinct CDR3 sequences, approximately 23% seen once, with 0.78% in the top ten. Investigators produced naive CD8 libraries from approximately 20,000 to 1,000,000 sorted cells, drawing on 10%, 30% or 50% RNA. Trimming stripped 6 bases from V and 3 bases from J, with 14 bases between. This CDR3 region has 14 residues. This clonotype was observed a few times. Its antigen is not known. The chain employs TRBV12-3 or TRBV12-4 and TRBJ1-2, with D perhaps matching TRBD1 (6 bases). The sequence was obtained from a human donor in good health. Some libraries in this study had Jurkat cell RNA spiked in. Sequenced: naive CD8+ T cells from blood, with Jurkat cell RNA spiked in. Subset reported: FACS-sorted CD8+CD4-CCR7+CD45RA+ naive T cells. The CDR3 DNA reads as TGTGCCAGCAGCCAACCGGGGGCGGACTATGGCTACACCTTC. As protein: CASSQPGADYGYTF.